The clone carrying this TCR beta chain was recorded many times. The CDR3 end lies 3 residues beyond the end of the read and is filled in from the germline J gene. Germline CDR1 and CDR2: SGHDN and FVKESK. CDR3 length equals 13 residues. Deletions cut 0 bases from V and 9 bases from J, with 9 bases between. This record belongs to a study of T cell clonality in common variable immunodeficiency. Produced via immunoSEQ multiplex PCR; TCRdb's table is partial and in-frame only. Altogether 45,000 to 55,000 clones were found in the sample, and no singletons occur. The source material was peripheral blood mononuclear cells. This chain links TRBV14 with TRBJ2-1; no clear D. The clonotype comes from a person aged 18 to 70 in good health. Incomplete CDR3 DNA: TGTGCCAGCAGCCAAGACCCCGTCGGTGAG. Translation gives CASSQDPVGE. The entire CDR3 protein is CASSQDPVGEQFF.